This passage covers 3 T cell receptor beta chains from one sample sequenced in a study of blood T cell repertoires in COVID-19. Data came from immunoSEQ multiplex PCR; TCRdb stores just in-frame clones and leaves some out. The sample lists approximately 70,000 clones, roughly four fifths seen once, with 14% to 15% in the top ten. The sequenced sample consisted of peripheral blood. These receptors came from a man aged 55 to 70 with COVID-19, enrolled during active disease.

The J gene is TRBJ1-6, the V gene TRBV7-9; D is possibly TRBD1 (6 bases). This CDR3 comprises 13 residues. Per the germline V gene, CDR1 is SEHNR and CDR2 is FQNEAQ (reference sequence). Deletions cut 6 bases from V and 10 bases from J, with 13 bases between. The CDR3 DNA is TGTGCCAGCAGTATCGAGGGGGACTCACCCCTCCACTTT. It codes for CASSIEGDSPLHF. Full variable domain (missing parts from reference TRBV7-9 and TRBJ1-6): DTGVSQNPRHKITKRGQNVTFRCDPISEHNRLYWYRQTLGQGPEFLTYFQNEAQLEKSRLLSDRFSAERPKGSFSTLEIQRTEQGDSAMYLCASSIEGDSPLHFGNGTRLTVT.

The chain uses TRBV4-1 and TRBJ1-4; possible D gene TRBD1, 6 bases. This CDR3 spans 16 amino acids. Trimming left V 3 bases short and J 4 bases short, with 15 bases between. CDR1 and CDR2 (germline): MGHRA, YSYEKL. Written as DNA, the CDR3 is TGCGCCAGCAGCCACGCTGGGGGGGCCCTTAATGAAAAACTGTTTTTT. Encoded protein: CASSHAGGALNEKLFF.

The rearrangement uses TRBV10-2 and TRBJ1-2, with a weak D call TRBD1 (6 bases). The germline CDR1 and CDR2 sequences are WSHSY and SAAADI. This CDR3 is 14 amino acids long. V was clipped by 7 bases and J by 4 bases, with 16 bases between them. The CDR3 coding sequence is TGCGCCAGCACAAGAGGACAGAGAGCCTATGGCTACACCTTC. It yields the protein CASTRGQRAYGYTF.